A selection of T cell receptor beta chains follows, all from one sample in a study of shared clonotypes between healthy human individuals. Clones were sequenced by immunoSEQ multiplex PCR, and TCRdb holds only the in-frame ones, with some missing. The sample shows just over 2,000,000 clones, roughly 94% of them seen only once. The source material was naive CD4+ T cells sorted from blood. The receptor source for this set is a young man in good health. Both conserved end residues are part of each CDR3. Fields, in order: V gene, D gene, CDR3 length, J gene, clone size, CDR3 protein, CDR3 DNA. D genes are given only for firm matches. Expanded clones get a size class; other rows say once, few or many, or leave the size out.

TRBV7-2	TRBD2	19	TRBJ2-3	NA	CASSLAPGTSGSSTDTQYF	TGTGCCAGCAGCTTAGCCCCCGGGACTAGCGGGAGTAGCACAGATACGCAGTATTTT
TRBV4-2	NA	15	TRBJ1-5	NA	CASSQDRGFYQPQHF	TGTGCCAGCAGCCAAGATAGGGGCTTCTATCAGCCCCAGCATTTT
TRBV6-5	TRBD2	15	TRBJ2-7	NA	CASSYSWEGTYEQYF	TGTGCCAGCAGTTACTCCTGGGAGGGGACCTACGAGCAGTACTTC
TRBV6-4	TRBD1	15	TRBJ2-7	once	CASSDRGPSSYEQYF	TGTGCCAGCAGTGACAGGGGGCCCAGCTCCTACGAGCAGTACTTC
TRBV7-9	NA	16	TRBJ1-3	NA	CASSSNDRNSGNTIYF	TGTGCCAGCAGCTCCAATGACAGGAACTCTGGAAACACCATATATTTT
TRBV5-1	TRBD1	16	TRBJ1-1	NA	CASSLAGTDMNTEAFF	TGCGCCAGCAGCTTGGCCGGGACAGACATGAACACTGAAGCTTTCTTT
TRBV28	NA	15	TRBJ1-1	NA	CASSTPGTQNTEAFF	TGTGCCAGCAGTACCCCCGGGACACAGAACACTGAAGCTTTCTTT
TRBV5-6	TRBD1	14	TRBJ2-5	NA	CASSSPGQGETQYF	TGTGCCAGCAGCAGCCCCGGACAGGGGGAGACCCAGTACTTC
TRBV7-9	TRBD1	15	TRBJ1-6	NA	CASRSGQADHSPLHF	TGTGCCAGCAGATCTGGACAGGCCGACCATTCACCCCTCCACTTT
TRBV5-4	NA	14	TRBJ2-2	NA	CASSLQGGTGELFF	TGTGCCAGCAGCCTGCAGGGAGGTACCGGGGAGCTGTTTTTT
TRBV5-1	TRBD1	15	TRBJ1-6	NA	CASSLEGQGRSPLHF	TGCGCCAGCAGCTTGGAGGGACAGGGGAGATCACCCCTCCACTTT
TRBV5-1	TRBD2	16	TRBJ2-5	NA	CASSLGLAGGQETQYF	TGCGCCAGCAGCTTGGGTCTAGCGGGGGGGCAAGAGACCCAGTACTTC
TRBV7-2	NA	14	TRBJ2-2	NA	CASSFWGYTGELFF	TGTGCCAGCAGCTTTTGGGGGTACACCGGGGAGCTGTTTTTT
TRBV20-1	NA	11	TRBJ1-2	NA	CSASGNYGYTF	TGCAGTGCTAGTGGTAACTATGGCTACACCTTC
TRBV6-1	NA	13	TRBJ1-5	NA	CASSEAPSRPQHF	TGTGCCAGCAGTGAAGCGCCATCCCGGCCCCAGCATTTT
TRBV30	TRBD1	16	TRBJ2-3	once	CAWSVNGQGLTDTQYF	TGTGCCTGGAGTGTAAATGGACAGGGGTTGACAGATACGCAGTATTTT
TRBV10-1	NA	15	TRBJ2-5	NA	CASSESTSYQETQYF	TGCGCCAGCAGTGAGTCGACCAGCTACCAAGAGACCCAGTACTTC
TRBV6-1	NA	12	TRBJ1-6	NA	CATGPYNSPLHF	TGTGCCACGGGACCTTATAATTCACCCCTCCACTTT
TRBV28	NA	15	TRBJ2-5	NA	CASSFPHTARRTQYF	TGTGCCAGCAGTTTCCCTCATACAGCCCGGCGGACCCAGTACTTC
TRBV5-6	NA	15	TRBJ2-2	NA	CASSWTDRSTGELFF	TGTGCCAGCAGCTGGACTGACAGAAGCACCGGGGAGCTGTTTTTT
TRBV18	NA	12	TRBJ2-7	NA	CASSPASDEQYF	TGTGCCAGCTCACCCGCTAGCGACGAGCAGTACTTC
TRBV5-6	NA	14	TRBJ2-5	NA	CASSPIGSLETQYF	TGTGCCAGCAGCCCGATCGGGAGTCTGGAGACCCAGTACTTC
TRBV6-1	NA	13	TRBJ2-3	NA	CASTAQVTDTQYF	TGTGCCAGCACGGCACAGGTCACAGATACGCAGTATTTT
TRBV7-2	TRBD2	18	TRBJ2-3	NA	CASSSRTSGNKGIDTQYF	TGTGCCAGCAGCTCACGGACTAGCGGGAATAAAGGGATAGATACGCAGTATTTT
TRBV27	TRBD2	14	TRBJ2-3	once	CASKRLAGTDTQYF	TGTGCCAGCAAGAGACTAGCGGGCACAGATACGCAGTATTTT
TRBV5-1	TRBD2	12	TRBJ2-7	NA	CASSFTSAEQYF	TGCGCCAGCAGCTTTACTAGCGCGGAGCAGTACTTC
TRBV27	NA	16	TRBJ1-2	NA	CASSPILVRKGYGYTF	TGTGCCAGCAGTCCCATTCTGGTCAGGAAGGGCTATGGCTACACCTTC
TRBV9	NA	15	TRBJ1-6	NA	CASSAGWTAGSPLHF	TGTGCCAGCAGCGCAGGCTGGACAGCGGGTTCACCCCTCCACTTT
TRBV5-6	NA	15	TRBJ2-7	NA	CASSPDVTSSYEQYF	TGTGCCAGCAGCCCGGACGTTACTTCCTCCTACGAGCAGTACTTC
TRBV5-1	TRBD1	17	TRBJ1-5	NA	CASSPQPGQGVGQPQHF	TGCGCCAGCAGCCCCCAACCGGGACAGGGGGTAGGGCAGCCCCAGCATTTT
TRBV6-5	TRBD2	15	TRBJ2-1	NA	CASSHGTSESNEQFF	TGTGCCAGCAGTCACGGGACTAGCGAGAGCAATGAGCAGTTCTTC
TRBV11-2	NA	15	TRBJ2-3	NA	CASSLGGTSTDTQYF	TGTGCCAGCAGCTTAGGGGGAACTAGCACAGATACGCAGTATTTT
TRBV2	NA	15	TRBJ2-7	NA	CASSDTSLSSYEQYF	TGTGCCAGCAGTGATACTAGCCTTAGCTCCTACGAGCAGTACTTC
TRBV27	NA	14	TRBJ2-7	NA	CASSLSTGTYEQYF	TGTGCCAGCAGTTTATCCACAGGGACCTACGAGCAGTACTTC
TRBV30	TRBD1	13	TRBJ1-2	NA	CAWGTGANYGYTF	TGTGCCTGGGGGACAGGGGCCAACTATGGCTACACCTTC
TRBV10-1	TRBD1	15	TRBJ2-7	NA	CASSEYRDRVGEQYF	TGCGCCAGCAGTGAGTACCGGGACAGGGTCGGCGAGCAGTACTTC
TRBV7-2	NA	16	TRBJ1-5	once	CASSLASMGGNQPQHF	TGTGCCAGCAGCCTTGCCTCCATGGGGGGCAATCAGCCCCAGCATTTT
TRBV27	NA	15	TRBJ1-5	NA	CASSLQGLNNQPQHF	TGTGCCAGCAGTTTACAGGGACTAAACAATCAGCCCCAGCATTTT
TRBV15	TRBD1	18	TRBJ2-6	NA	CATSPGPKQGLGANVLTF	TGTGCCACCAGCCCCGGCCCGAAACAGGGGCTAGGGGCCAACGTCCTGACTTTC
TRBV27	TRBD1	14	TRBJ2-7	NA	CASSLQGASYEQYF	TGTGCCAGCAGCTTACAGGGGGCTTCCTACGAGCAGTACTTC
TRBV25-1	NA	15	TRBJ2-4	NA	CASSDPTRGENIQYF	TGTGCCAGCAGTGATCCCACCAGGGGGGAAAACATTCAGTACTTC
TRBV5-1	NA	16	TRBJ1-1	NA	CASSLRAQGGNTEAFF	TGCGCCAGCAGCTTGAGGGCTCAGGGCGGGAACACTGAAGCTTTCTTT